Following are 2 T cell receptor beta chains from one sample sequenced in a study of monozygotic twins with inflammatory bowel disease. TCRdb processed the 5' RACE reads again and assigns one entry to each CDR3 protein, with no DNA. This listing includes around 140,000 distinct CDR3 sequences. Sequenced sample: blood. All receptors derive from a human donor with ulcerative colitis or Crohn's disease, or a healthy co-twin of an affected twin (not recorded which).

J is TRBJ2-3 and V is TRBV5-1; the D call of TRBD2 rests on TCRdb alone, since no DNA is present to check it. The V gene's germline CDR1 is SGHRS and CDR2 YFSETQ. The CDR3 has 17 residues. CDR3 protein: CASSLMRLVVSMDTQYF.

V is TRBV11-2 and J is TRBJ1-1. The germline CDR1 and CDR2 sequences are SGHAT and FQNNGV. The CDR3 runs to 15 residues. The CDR3: CASSLDWAANTEAFF.